This T cell receptor beta chain appears in the sequencing data of a study of graft-versus-host responses after intestinal transplantation. In the study overall: Anti-thymocyte globulin was used for induction in all recipients, who then took tacrolimus and steroids for two to four years.

The CDR3 runs 14 residues. The germline gives CDR1 SGHKS, CDR2 YYEKEE (reference sequence). V was shortened by 0 bases and J by 3 bases, with 10 bases between the two germline ends. Study-level findings and limits: Allografts of patients with graft-donor T cell macrochimerism showed high graft-versus-host to host-versus-graft clone ratios. Ileal or blood samples showed some GvH clones first, and such clones were also found in recipient marrow. Association was observed between peak circulating GvH clone levels and early post-transplant HvG declines.

Assay: immunoSEQ multiplex PCR; the TCRdb copy retains only in-frame clones and omits some. The sample has roughly 5,000 clones; approximately 30% are singletons. The TCR comes from a human patient who received an intestinal transplant. The sequences come from alloreactive CD4+ T cells from a mixed lymphocyte reaction culture, collected before intestinal transplant. Noted subset: CFSE-low proliferating T cells sorted from roughly six-day pre-transplant mixed lymphocyte reaction (GvH or HvG direction). The chain has TRBV5-5 and TRBJ2-7; D not resolved. The CDR3 loop reads CASSLGPNYYEQYF. CDR3 coding DNA: TGTGCCAGCAGCTTGGGACCAAACTACTACGAGCAGTACTTC.